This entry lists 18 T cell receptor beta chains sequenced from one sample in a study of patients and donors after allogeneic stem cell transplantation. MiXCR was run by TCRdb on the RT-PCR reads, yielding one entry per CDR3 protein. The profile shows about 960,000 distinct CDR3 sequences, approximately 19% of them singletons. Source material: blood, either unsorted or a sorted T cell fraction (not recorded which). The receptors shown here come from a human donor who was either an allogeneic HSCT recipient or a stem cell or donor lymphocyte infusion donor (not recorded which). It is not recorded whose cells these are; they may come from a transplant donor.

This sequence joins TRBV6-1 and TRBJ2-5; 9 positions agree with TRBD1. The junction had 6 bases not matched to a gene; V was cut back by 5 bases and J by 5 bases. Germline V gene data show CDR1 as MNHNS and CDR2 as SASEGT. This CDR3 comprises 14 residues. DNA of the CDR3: TGTGCCAGCAGTCCTACAGGGGGCTGGGAGACCCAGTACTTC. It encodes CASSPTGGWETQYF.

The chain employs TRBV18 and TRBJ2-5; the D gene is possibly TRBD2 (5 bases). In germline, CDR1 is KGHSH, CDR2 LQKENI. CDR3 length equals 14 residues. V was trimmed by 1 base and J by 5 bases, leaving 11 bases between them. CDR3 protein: CASSPQPSGETQYF. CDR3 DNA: TGTGCCAGCTCACCACAGCCGTCGGGGGAGACCCAGTACTTC.

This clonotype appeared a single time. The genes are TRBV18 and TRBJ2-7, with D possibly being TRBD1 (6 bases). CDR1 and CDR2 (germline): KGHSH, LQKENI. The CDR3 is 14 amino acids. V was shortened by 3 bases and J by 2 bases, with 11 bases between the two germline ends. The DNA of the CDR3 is TGTGCCAGCTCACCGGGGGCGGAACCCTACGAGCAGTACTTC. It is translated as CASSPGAEPYEQYF.

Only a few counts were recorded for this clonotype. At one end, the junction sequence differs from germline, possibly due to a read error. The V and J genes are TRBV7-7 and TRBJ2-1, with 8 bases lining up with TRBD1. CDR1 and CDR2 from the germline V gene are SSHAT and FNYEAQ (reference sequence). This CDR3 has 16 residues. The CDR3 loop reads CASSSGQGGLYNEQFF. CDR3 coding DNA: TGTGCTAGCAGCTCCGGACAGGGAGGTTTGTACAATGAGCAGTTCTTC.

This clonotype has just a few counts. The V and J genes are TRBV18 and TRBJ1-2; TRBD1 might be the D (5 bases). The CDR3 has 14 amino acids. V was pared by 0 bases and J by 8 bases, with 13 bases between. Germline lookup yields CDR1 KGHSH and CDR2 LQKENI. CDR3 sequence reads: CASSPPGSGFGYTF. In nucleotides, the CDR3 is TGTGCCAGCTCACCACCGGGGTCAGGGTTCGGCTACACCTTC.

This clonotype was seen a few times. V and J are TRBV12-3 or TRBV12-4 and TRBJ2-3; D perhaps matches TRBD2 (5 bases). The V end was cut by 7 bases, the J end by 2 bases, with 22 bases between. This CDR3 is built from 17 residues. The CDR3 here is CASKSGYGELSTDTQYF. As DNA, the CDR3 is TGTGCCAGCAAATCGGGGTACGGGGAACTCTCCACAGATACGCAGTATTTT.

CDR3 protein: CASSSRDREGSPLHF. In nucleotides, the CDR3 is TGTGCCAGCAGCTCGAGGGACAGGGAAGGGTCACCCCTCCACTTT. V and J are TRBV7-9 and TRBJ1-6, with TRBD1 matching 9 bases. In germline, CDR1 is SEHNR, CDR2 FQNEAQ (reference sequence). This CDR3 comprises 15 residues. V trimming: 4 bases; J trimming: 10 bases; junction bases outside the gene matches: 8.

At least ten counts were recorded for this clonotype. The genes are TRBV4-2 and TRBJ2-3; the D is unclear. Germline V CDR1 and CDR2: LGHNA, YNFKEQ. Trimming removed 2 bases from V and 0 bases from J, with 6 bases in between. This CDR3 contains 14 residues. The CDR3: CASSQKWSTDTQYF. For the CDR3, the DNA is TGTGCCAGCAGCCAAAAGTGGAGCACAGATACGCAGTATTTT.

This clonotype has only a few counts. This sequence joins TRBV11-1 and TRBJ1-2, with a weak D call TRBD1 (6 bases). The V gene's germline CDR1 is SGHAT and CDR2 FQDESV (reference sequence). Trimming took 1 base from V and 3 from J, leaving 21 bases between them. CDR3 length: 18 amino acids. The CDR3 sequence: CASSLEPRQAPRHYGYTF. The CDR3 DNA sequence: TGTGCCAGCAGCTTAGAGCCCCGACAGGCTCCGAGGCACTATGGCTACACCTTC.

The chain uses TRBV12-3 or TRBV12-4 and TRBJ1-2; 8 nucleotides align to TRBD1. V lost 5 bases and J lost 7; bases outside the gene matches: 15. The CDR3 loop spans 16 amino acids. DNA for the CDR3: TGTGCCAGCAGTGCCCAAGCGACAGGGGCCGCCGGTGGCTACACCTTC. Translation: CASSAQATGAAGGYTF.

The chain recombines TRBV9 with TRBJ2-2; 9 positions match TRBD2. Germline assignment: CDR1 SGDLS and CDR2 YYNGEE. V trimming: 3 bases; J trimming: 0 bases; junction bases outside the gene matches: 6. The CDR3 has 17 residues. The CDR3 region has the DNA TGTGCCAGCAGCGCAAGACTAGCGGAACCGAACACCGGGGAGCTGTTTTTT. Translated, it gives CASSARLAEPNTGELFF.

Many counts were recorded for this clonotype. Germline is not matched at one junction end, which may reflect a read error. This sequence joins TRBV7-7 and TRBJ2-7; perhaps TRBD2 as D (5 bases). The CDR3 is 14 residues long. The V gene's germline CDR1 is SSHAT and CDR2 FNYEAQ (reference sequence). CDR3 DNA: TGTGCTAGCAGCCGCGGTGCGGGCGCCTACGAGCAGTACTTC. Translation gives CASSRGAGAYEQYF.

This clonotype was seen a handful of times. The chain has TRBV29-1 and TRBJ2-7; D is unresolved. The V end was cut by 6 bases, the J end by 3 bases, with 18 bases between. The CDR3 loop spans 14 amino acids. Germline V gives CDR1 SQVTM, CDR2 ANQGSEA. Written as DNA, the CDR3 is TGCAGCGTCGGCCCCCTCGGGTCGGTCTACGAGCAGTACTTC. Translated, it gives CSVGPLGSVYEQYF.

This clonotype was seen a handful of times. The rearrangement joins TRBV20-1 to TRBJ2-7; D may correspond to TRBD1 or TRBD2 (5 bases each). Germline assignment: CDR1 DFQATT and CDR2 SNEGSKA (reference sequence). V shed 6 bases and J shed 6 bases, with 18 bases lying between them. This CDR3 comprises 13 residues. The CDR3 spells CSATDTSAGEQYF. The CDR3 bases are TGCAGTGCCACGGACACTTCGGCGGGCGAGCAGTACTTC.

CDR3 DNA sequence: TGTGCCAGCAGTTTTATGGGACAGGATGGCTACACCTTC. It encodes CASSFMGQDGYTF. This sequence joins TRBV12-3 or TRBV12-4 and TRBJ1-2; 8 positions agree with TRBD1. V lost 3 bases to trimming and J lost 6 bases; unmatched junction nucleotides: 3. CDR3 length: 13 residues.

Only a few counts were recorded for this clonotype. CDR3 amino acids: CSAMRGVPYEQYF. The DNA for the CDR3 is TGCAGTGCCATGCGGGGGGTCCCCTACGAGCAGTACTTC. The chain links TRBV20-1 to TRBJ2-7; 8 positions agree with TRBD2. Germline V gene sequence: CDR1 DFQATT, CDR2 SNEGSKA (reference sequence). With V trimmed by 6 bases and J by 2 bases, 6 bases remained unmatched. CDR3 length: 13 residues.

The CDR3 nucleotides read TGTGCCAGCAGTTACTCGGACAGGGGTGAAGGCTACACCTTC. As protein: CASSYSDRGEGYTF. This chain uses TRBV6-5 with TRBJ1-2; the match to TRBD1 covers 9 bases. This CDR3 has 14 amino acids. Germline assignment: CDR1 MNHEY and CDR2 SVGAGI. The ends lost 0 bases at V and 8 bases at J; junction bases unmatched: 4.

CDR3 DNA: TGTGCCAGCAGCTTAGCGGTCAGCTACACAGATACGCAGTATTTT. Encoded protein: CASSLAVSYTDTQYF. This chain uses TRBV7-9 with TRBJ2-3, with D unresolved. The CDR3 extends over 15 amino acids. V lost 0 bases and J 2 bases, leaving 9 bases between the germline ends. Germline-derived CDR1 and CDR2 are SEHNR and FQNEAQ (reference sequence).